This T cell receptor (beta chain) was identified in a study of blood T cell repertoires in COVID-19. For the study at large: PBMCs, B-cell-depleted T cells, or T cells provided the cDNA or gDNA that made up the material.

Original data processing: Estimation of nucleated cell counts was performed using reference gene primer amplification. TCRdb's copy holds only in-frame clones and misses some; the assay was immunoSEQ multiplex PCR. V, J and clone size are those of that table, while D and trimming were read from the DNA. There are about 200,000 clones in the sample; under 90% occur only once, and roughly 6% lies in the top ten. Per germline, CDR1 SGDLS and CDR2 YYNGEE. Trimming removed 3 bases at V and 5 bases at J, with 11 bases between. The CDR3 spans 13 residues. The source of this sequence is a man between 60 and 70 years old who had recovered from COVID-19. V is TRBV9 and J is TRBJ2-5; TRBD2 is a possible D gene (6 bases). The material sequenced was peripheral blood. Here the CDR3 reads CASSAFRGETQYF. CDR3 sequence (DNA): TGTGCCAGCAGCGCCTTTCGGGGGGAGACCCAGTACTTC.